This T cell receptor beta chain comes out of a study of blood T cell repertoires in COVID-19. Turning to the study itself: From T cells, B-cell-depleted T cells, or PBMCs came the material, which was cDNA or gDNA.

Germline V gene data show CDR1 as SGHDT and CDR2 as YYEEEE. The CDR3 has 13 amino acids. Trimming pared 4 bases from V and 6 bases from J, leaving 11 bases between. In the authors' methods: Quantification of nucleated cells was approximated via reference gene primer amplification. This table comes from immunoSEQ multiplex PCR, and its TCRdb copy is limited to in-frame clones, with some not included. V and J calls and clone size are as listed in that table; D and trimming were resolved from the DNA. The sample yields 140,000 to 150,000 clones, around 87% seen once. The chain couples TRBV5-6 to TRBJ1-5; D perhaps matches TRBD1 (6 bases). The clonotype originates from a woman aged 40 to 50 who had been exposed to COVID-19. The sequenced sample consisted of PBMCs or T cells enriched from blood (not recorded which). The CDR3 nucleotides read TGTGCCAGCAGCCGAGGGGACACTCAGCCCCAGCATTTT. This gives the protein CASSRGDTQPQHF.